Below are 9 T cell receptor beta chains sequenced from a single sample in a study of spatial heterogeneity in lung cancer. Time point specified: sample taken at primary tumor resection. TCRdb reprocessed the 5' RACE reads with MiXCR, giving one entry per CDR3 protein. The sample comprises around 2,900 distinct CDR3 sequences, approximately 7% of which are singletons, and 15% to 20% rests with the top ten. The specimen was normal lung tissue next to the tumor, collected at surgery. These receptors all come from a male donor with early-stage non-small cell lung cancer.

This clonotype showed up many times. V and J are TRBV6-1 and TRBJ2-7, with 10 bases that match TRBD2. The CDR3 sequence is 15 residues long. Trimming at V came to 3 bases and at J to 6 bases, leaving 8 bases not matched to a gene. CDR1 MNHNS and CDR2 SASEGT come from the germline V gene. The CDR3 reads CASSDLAGGYSEQYF. CDR3 sequence (DNA): TGTGCCAGCAGTGATTTAGCGGGGGGATACTCCGAGCAGTACTTC.

By proportion, this clonotype is medium-sized. J is TRBJ1-5 and V is TRBV12-3 or TRBV12-4; D unresolved. V was clipped by 3 bases and J by 0 bases, with 6 bases between them. The CDR3 spans 14 residues. The chain's CDR3 is CASSFAFSNQPQHF. The CDR3 region has the DNA TGTGCCAGCAGTTTCGCCTTTAGCAATCAGCCCCAGCATTTT.

This clonotype ranks as medium-sized. The chain combines TRBV6-5 with TRBJ1-6, with D unresolved. This CDR3 spans 14 amino acids. The ends were cut back, 6 bases at V and 4 bases at J, with 10 bases in the middle. The germline V gene has CDR1 MNHEY and CDR2 SVGAGI. The CDR3 sequence: CASRWATYNSPLHF. In DNA form, the CDR3 reads TGTGCCAGCAGATGGGCCACGTATAATTCACCCCTCCACTTT.

This clonotype was detected ten times or more. The chain couples TRBV28 to TRBJ2-2, with a tentative D call TRBD2 (6 bases). The CDR3 runs 16 residues. V lost 2 bases, J lost 2 bases, and 12 bases lay in between. The germline CDR1 and CDR2 sequences are MDHEN and SYDVKM. CDR3 sequence reads: CASSLIIGGNTGELFF. CDR3 sequence (DNA): TGTGCCAGCAGTTTAATCATCGGGGGAAACACCGGGGAGCTGTTTTTT.

In its sample, this clonotype ranks as medium-sized. The J gene is TRBJ2-3, the V gene TRBV7-3; D unclear. V lost 6 bases and J lost 6, with 13 bases in between. The CDR3 extends over 13 amino acids. The germline V gene has CDR1 SGHTA and CDR2 FQGTGA. CDR3 loop: CASSPRGVDTQYF. The CDR3 nucleotides read TGTGCCAGCAGTCCGCGCGGAGTGGATACGCAGTATTTT.

By share, this clonotype counts as medium-sized. This chain connects TRBV10-3 to TRBJ2-1, with D perhaps matching TRBD1 (6 bases). The V gene's germline CDR1 is ENHRY and CDR2 SYGVKD. This CDR3 is built from 13 residues. V dropped 3 bases and J dropped 7 bases, with 10 bases sitting between them. CDR3 bases: TGTGCCATCAGTGACGGGACATCTAATGAGCAGTTCTTC. Its protein is CAISDGTSNEQFF.

This clonotype is labeled large. The chain couples TRBV6-5 to TRBJ2-1; 9 nucleotides agree with TRBD2. Germline values: CDR1 MNHEY, CDR2 SVGAGI. This CDR3 contains 13 residues. With 2 bases clipped from V and 16 bases from J, the junction kept 9 bases outside the gene matches. The CDR3 region is CASSYLGGLAPFF. The CDR3 DNA is TGTGCCAGCAGTTACCTTGGGGGACTAGCTCCCTTCTTC.

This clonotype is judged medium-sized. The CDR3 is CASSLRGQGRSDTQYF. The DNA of the CDR3 is TGTGCCAGCAGTTTAAGGGGTCAGGGGCGATCAGATACGCAGTATTTT. The chain employs TRBV28 and TRBJ2-3, with D perhaps TRBD1 (6 bases). V was clipped by 2 bases and J by 4 bases, with 16 bases between them. CDR1 and CDR2 (germline): MDHEN, SYDVKM. The length of the CDR3 is 16 residues.

Judged by abundance, this clonotype is medium-sized. The chain combines TRBV7-9 with TRBJ1-4; D gene uncertain. The CDR3 consists of 13 residues. V lost 1 base, J lost 8 bases, and 8 bases lay in between. Germline CDR1 reads SEHNR; CDR2 reads FQNEAQ (reference sequence). The CDR3 reads CASSLVWNEKLFF. Written as DNA, the CDR3 is TGTGCCAGCAGCTTAGTTTGGAACGAAAAACTGTTTTTT.